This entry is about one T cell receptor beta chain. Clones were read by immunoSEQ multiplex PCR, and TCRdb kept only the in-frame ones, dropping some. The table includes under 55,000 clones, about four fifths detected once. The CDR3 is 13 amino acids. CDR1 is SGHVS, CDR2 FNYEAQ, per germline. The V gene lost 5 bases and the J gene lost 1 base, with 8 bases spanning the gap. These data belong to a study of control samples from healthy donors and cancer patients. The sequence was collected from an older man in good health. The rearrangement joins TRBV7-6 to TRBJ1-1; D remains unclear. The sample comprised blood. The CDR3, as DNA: TGTGCCAGCAGCAGCCACGAGAACACTGAAGCTTTCTTT. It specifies CASSSHENTEAFF.